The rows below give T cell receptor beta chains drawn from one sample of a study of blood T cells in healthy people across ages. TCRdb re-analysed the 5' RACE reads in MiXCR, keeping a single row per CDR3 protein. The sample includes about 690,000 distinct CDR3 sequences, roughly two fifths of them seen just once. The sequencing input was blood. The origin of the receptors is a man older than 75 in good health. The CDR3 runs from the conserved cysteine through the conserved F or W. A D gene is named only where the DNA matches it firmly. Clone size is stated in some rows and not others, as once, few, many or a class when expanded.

TGCAGTGCTACTAGCGGGATCTTCAACTACGAGCAGTACTTC CSATSGIFNYEQYF TRBV20-1 TRBD2 14 many TRBJ2-7
TGTGCCACCAGCGGAGGAAAAGAGACCCAGTACTTC CATSGGKETQYF TRBV15 - 12 many TRBJ2-5
TGTGCCAGCAGCTTAACTAAGGTCAATCAAGAGACCCAGTACTTC CASSLTKVNQETQYF TRBV7-2 - 15 - TRBJ2-5
TGTGCCAGCAGTAACCTGGGTGGTAGCGGGAGTTACGAGCAGTACTTC CASSNLGGSGSYEQYF TRBV27 TRBD2 16 - TRBJ2-7
TGTGCCAGCAGCAAAGAACAGAGAACATACTCTGGGGCCAACGTCCTGACTTTC CASSKEQRTYSGANVLTF TRBV21-1 - 18 - TRBJ2-6
TGTGCCAGCAGTTATAGCACGGAAGAGACCCAGTACTTC CASSYSTEETQYF TRBV6-2/TRBV6-3 - 13 - TRBJ2-5
TGTGCCAGCAGGCAGGGGCGAGGGAGCGGGGTGCTCCGCCCCAGAACAGATACGCAGTATTTT CASRQGRGSGVLRPRTDTQYF TRBV6-2/TRBV6-3 - 21 - TRBJ2-3
TGTGCCAGCTCCGTTGGGGCCGAGCAGTACTTC CASSVGAEQYF TRBV6-2/TRBV6-3 - 11 - TRBJ2-7
TGTGCCAGCAGCTTAGAGGAGGGGAGCGAGCAGTACTTC CASSLEEGSEQYF TRBV11-3 - 13 few TRBJ2-7
TGTGCCAGCAGTTACTCGTACCGGGACAGCTATGGCTACACCTTC CASSYSYRDSYGYTF TRBV6-6 TRBD1 15 - TRBJ1-2
TGTGCCAGCAGCCCCTTGACAGGGGGGACCCAGTACTTC CASSPLTGGTQYF TRBV11-3 TRBD1 13 - TRBJ2-5
TGCGCCAGCAGCCAAACCCATAATGAAAAACTGTTTTTT CASSQTHNEKLFF TRBV4-3 - 13 few TRBJ1-4
TGCAGTGCTGAGGCTACAGGGGCCCGCACTGAAGCTTTCTTT CSAEATGARTEAFF TRBV20-1 TRBD1 14 - TRBJ1-1
TGTGCCAGCAGCCAAGTAGACAACAACAAAAACATTCAGTACTTC CASSQVDNNKNIQYF TRBV3-1 - 15 - TRBJ2-4
TGTGCCAGTAGGGGACTAGCGGGACCGGACGAGCAGTACTTC CASRGLAGPDEQYF TRBV19 TRBD2 14 - TRBJ2-7
TGTGCCAGCAGCCCCCTGGGGACTAGCGGGAGGGAAGTATACAATGAGCAGTTCTTC CASSPLGTSGREVYNEQFF TRBV7-2 TRBD2 19 few TRBJ2-1
TGTGCCAGCAGGGGACTAGCGGGGTCCTACAATGAGCAGTTCTTC CASRGLAGSYNEQFF TRBV6-2/TRBV6-3 TRBD2 15 - TRBJ2-1
TGTGCCAGCAGCTTGAAGTCTGGAGAACATACGACGTTCTTC CASSLKSGEHTTFF TRBV7-9 - 14 - TRBJ2-1
TGTGCCAGCAGTCGAGGGGGGCGGGGGACAGATGGCTACACCTTC CASSRGGRGTDGYTF TRBV28 TRBD1 15 - TRBJ1-2
TGTGCCAGCAGCCCTCAGGGGGGCTCCTACGAGCAGTACTTC CASSPQGGSYEQYF TRBV7-8 - 14 few TRBJ2-7
TGTGCCAGCAGTTACTCGAGGGACAGAGTGCGAGGGGAGACCCAGTACTTC CASSYSRDRVRGETQYF TRBV6-2/TRBV6-3 TRBD1 17 - TRBJ2-5
TGTGCCAGCAGCTTAGTTGCGCTAGCAAAAGGCTACGAGCAGTACTTC CASSLVALAKGYEQYF TRBV7-2 - 16 - TRBJ2-7
TGTGCCAGCAGTTTAAAAATCCAGGGAAATGGCTACACCTTC CASSLKIQGNGYTF TRBV12-3/TRBV12-4 - 14 many TRBJ1-2
TGTGCCAGCAGTTTAATAAATGAAAAACTGTTTTTT CASSLINEKLFF TRBV28 - 12 - TRBJ1-4
TGCGCCAGCAGCCCCGGGACCGCGAGGGGTGAGCAGTTCTTC CASSPGTARGEQFF TRBV5-1 - 14 few TRBJ2-1
TGTGCCAGCAGCCCATACCTTACTAGCGGGGTCACAGATACGCAGTATTTT CASSPYLTSGVTDTQYF TRBV5-5 TRBD2 17 many TRBJ2-3
TGCAGTGCTAGACCCGATGGAGGGGACACTGAAGCTTTCTTT CSARPDGGDTEAFF TRBV20-1 - 14 few TRBJ1-1
TGTGCCAGCAGTTCAGCGGGAGAACGAATTACGGGTGAGCAGTTCTTC CASSSAGERITGEQFF TRBV12-3/TRBV12-4 TRBD2 16 - TRBJ2-1
TGTGCCAGCGCCAACGCGGGAGGGCCGGGAGAGACCCAGTACTTC CASANAGGPGETQYF TRBV25-1 TRBD2 15 few TRBJ2-5
TGTGCCAGCAGGGGGACAGGACAGAACACTGAAGCTTTCTTT CASRGTGQNTEAFF TRBV12-3/TRBV12-4 TRBD1 14 few TRBJ1-1
TGTGCCAGCAGTGGTCCAGGGCGAAATTCACCCCTCCACTTT CASSGPGRNSPLHF TRBV27 - 14 few TRBJ1-6
TGTGCCAGCAGTTTAGACCCCGAGGTAGGCTGGGTAGCGGCTGAGCAGTTCTTC CASSLDPEVGWVAAEQFF TRBV12-3/TRBV12-4 - 18 few TRBJ2-1
TGTGCCAGCACCAAAAGGGGGACTTCCCAAGAGACCCAGTACTTC CASTKRGTSQETQYF TRBV11-2 - 15 - TRBJ2-5
TGTGCCAGCACGGGGGATCTCGATACGCAGTATTTT CASTGDLDTQYF TRBV12-3/TRBV12-4 - 12 few TRBJ2-3
TGCAGCGTTCGGGACGGGACCTACGAGCAGTACTTC CSVRDGTYEQYF TRBV29-1 - 12 many TRBJ2-7
TGCAGCGTTGAAGATAGGGAGGAGCAGTACTTC CSVEDREEQYF TRBV29-1 - 11 many TRBJ2-7
TGTGCCAGCAGCTTGACTAGCGGGGAAAATGAGCAGTTCTTC CASSLTSGENEQFF TRBV5-5 TRBD2 14 - TRBJ2-1
TGTGCCAGCGTCCCCGGGATCTTCAATAGCTGCACCTTC CASVPGIFNSCTF TRBV7-9 - 13 - TRBJ1-2
TGTGCCAGCAGTTCACAGGGTTCTGGAAACACCATATATTTT CASSSQGSGNTIYF TRBV12-3/TRBV12-4 - 14 - TRBJ1-3
TGTGCCAGCTTCGCCGATGAAAAACTGTTTTTT CASFADEKLFF TRBV6-1 - 11 - TRBJ1-4
TGCAGTGCTGTCCCGCCGGGACTCGATTACAATGAGCAGTTCTTT CSAVPPGLDYNEQFF TRBV20-1 - 15 - TRBJ2-1